One and the same sample provided the 2 T cell receptor beta chains below, sequenced in a study of graft-versus-host responses after intestinal transplantation. Data came from immunoSEQ multiplex PCR; TCRdb stores just in-frame clones and leaves some out. This table holds around 92,000 clones, around 86% found once. This sample comprised PBMCs, obtained 255 days after intestinal transplant. All receptors derive from a human patient who received an intestinal transplant, so some T cells may come from the graft donor.

The chain uses TRBV19 and TRBJ2-1; 16 nucleotides align to TRBD2. CDR1 and CDR2 from the germline V gene are LNHDA and SQIVND (reference sequence). This CDR3 has 17 residues. V lost 8 bases, J lost 7 bases, and 11 bases stayed unmatched. In DNA form, the CDR3 reads TGTGCCAGTTCCGGGACTAGCGGGGGGGCCCGGGGGAATGAGCAGTTCTTC. Protein sequence: CASSGTSGGARGNEQFF. The full variable domain, with the rest looked up from reference TRBV19 and TRBJ2-1, is DGGITQSPKYLFRKEGQNVTLSCEQNLNHDAMYWYRQDPGQGLRLIYYSQIVNDFQKGDIAEGYSVSREKKESFPLTVTSAQKNPTAFYLCASSGTSGGARGNEQFFGPGTRLTVL.

The chain combines TRBV13 with TRBJ2-3, with 7 bases aligning to TRBD1. J lost 1 base, V lost 5 bases, and 6 bases had no gene match. Germline V lookup: CDR1 PRHDT, CDR2 FYEKMQ (reference sequence). This CDR3 contains 15 residues. DNA of the CDR3: TGTGCCAGCAGCCGGGGCACAGGGGGCACAGATACGCAGTATTTT. It translates to CASSRGTGGTDTQYF.